This T cell receptor beta chain was sequenced during a study of blood T cell repertoires in COVID-19. Study summary: Some COVID-19 samples were acute and others convalescent; all came from the United States, Italy and Spain. Nucleic acid was either cDNA or gDNA, and it came from T cells, B-cell-depleted T cells, or PBMCs.

In the source study's methods: By means of reference gene primer amplification, nucleated cell counts were estimated. Here immunoSEQ multiplex PCR was the method, and the copy in TCRdb shows in-frame clones only, minus some. The V and J calls and clone size are taken from that table; D and trimming were inferred from the DNA. The table has about 70,000 clones, approximately 80% seen once. CDR3 length: 16 residues. The germline V gene has CDR1 SGHAT and CDR2 FQNNGV. Losses at the gene ends were 8 bases for V and 5 bases for J; bases not matched to a gene: 17. The rearrangement links TRBV11-2 to TRBJ2-5; 7 positions agree with TRBD1. The sequence was collected from a human donor in a cohort sampled during active COVID-19. The sequenced sample was peripheral blood. CDR3 bases: TGTGCCAGCGCCCGGACAGGCCCTTCAGGGTTGGAGACCCAGTACTTC. This sequence encodes CASARTGPSGLETQYF.